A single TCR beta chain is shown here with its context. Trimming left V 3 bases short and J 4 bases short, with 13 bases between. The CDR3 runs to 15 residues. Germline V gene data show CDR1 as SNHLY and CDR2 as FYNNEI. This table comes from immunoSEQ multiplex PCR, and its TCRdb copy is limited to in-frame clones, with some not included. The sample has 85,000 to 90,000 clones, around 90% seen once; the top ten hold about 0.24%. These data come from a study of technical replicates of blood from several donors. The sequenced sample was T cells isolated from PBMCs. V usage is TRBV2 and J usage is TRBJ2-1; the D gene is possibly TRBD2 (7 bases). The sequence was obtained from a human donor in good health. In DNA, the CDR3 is TGTGCCAGCAGTGATTCGGGGGGCGGGTACAATGAGCAGTTCTTC. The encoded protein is CASSDSGGGYNEQFF.